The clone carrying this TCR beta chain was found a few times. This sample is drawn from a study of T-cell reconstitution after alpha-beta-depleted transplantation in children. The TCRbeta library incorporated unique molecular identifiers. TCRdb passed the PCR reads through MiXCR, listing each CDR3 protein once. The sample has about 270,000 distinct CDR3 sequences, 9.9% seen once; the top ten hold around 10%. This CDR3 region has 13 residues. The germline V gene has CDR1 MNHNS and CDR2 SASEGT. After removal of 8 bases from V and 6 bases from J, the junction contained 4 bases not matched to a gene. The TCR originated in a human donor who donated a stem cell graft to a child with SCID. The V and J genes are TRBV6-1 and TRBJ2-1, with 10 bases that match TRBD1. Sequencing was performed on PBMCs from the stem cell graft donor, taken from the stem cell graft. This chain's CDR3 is CASRQGAGNEQFF. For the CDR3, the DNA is TGTGCCAGCCGACAGGGGGCCGGCAATGAGCAGTTCTTC.